The 28 T cell receptor beta chains below come from one sample, sequenced in a study of T cell clonality in common variable immunodeficiency. Their specific antigens are unknown. Points from the study as a whole: Common variable immunodeficiency TCR beta sequences reportedly had fewer deletions and N-nucleotide insertions.

Assay used: immunoSEQ multiplex PCR; TCRdb lists only in-frame clones, some missing. Reported are about 34,000 clones, none seen only once; the ten largest carry about 27%. The sample comprised peripheral blood mononuclear cells. The receptors derive from a human donor with common variable immunodeficiency.

This clone was counted only a few times. Coverage ceases 3 residues before the CDR3 finishes, and the germline J gene fills in the end. This rearrangement joins TRBV7-9 to TRBJ2-1; the D gene is possibly TRBD1 (6 bases). The CDR3 sequence is 15 residues long. The V end lost 1 base, the J end lost 5 bases, and 12 bases lay between the germline ends. Germline loops: CDR1 SEHNR, CDR2 FQNEAQ (reference sequence). CDR3 protein: CASSLGMWGHNEQFF. CDR3 DNA, as far as it was read: TGTGCCAGCAGCTTAGGCATGTGGGGGCACAATGAG.

This clone was counted only a few times. The read comes to an end 3 residues before the CDR3 does, leaving the germline J gene to fill in the end. The chain uses TRBV2 and TRBJ1-2, with 8 bases identical to TRBD1. J lost 2 bases, V lost 10 bases, and 6 bases had no gene match. The CDR3 spans 13 residues. Germline CDR1 and CDR2: SNHLY and FYNNEI. Partial CDR3 DNA: TGTGCCACCACCGGGACAGGCAACTATGGC. Its protein product is CATTGTGNYG. In full, the CDR3 reads CATTGTGNYGYTF.

The CDR3 loop is CASSRGVSYNEQFF. CDR3 DNA, as far as it was read: TGTGCCAGTAGTAGGGGGGTGAGCTACAATGAG. V is TRBV19 and J is TRBJ2-1; weak D call: TRBD2 (6 bases). The read terminates 3 residues ahead of where the CDR3 ends, so the germline J gene completes it. V lost 4 bases and J 3 bases, leaving 10 bases between the germline ends. Germline-derived CDR1 and CDR2 are LNHDA and SQIVND (reference sequence). The CDR3 runs 14 residues.

About this clone itself: With the read ending 3 residues before the CDR3 end, the germline J gene is used to fill in that end. The V gene is TRBV7-2, the J gene TRBJ2-2; the D is unclear. Trimming stripped 4 bases from V and 8 bases from J, with 17 bases between. This CDR3 region has 15 residues. Germline CDR1 is SGHTA and CDR2 is FQGNSA. The CDR3 DNA, read in part, is TGTGCCAGCAGCTCCCCATCCGGTTTACCGGGGGAG. Translation: CASSSPSGLPGE. The CDR3 in full is CASSSPSGLPGELFF.

This clone was counted many times. From the germline J gene comes the end of the CDR3, since the read stops 3 residues before it. The V and J genes are TRBV6-2 or TRBV6-3 and TRBJ2-1, with 14 bases aligning to TRBD2. Germline CDR1 and CDR2: MNHEY and SVGEGT. V shed 5 bases, J shed 6 bases, and the junction held 3 bases outside the gene matches. The CDR3 extends over 15 amino acids. The CDR3 bases that were read are TGTGCCAGCAGTCAGGGACTAGCGGGAGCCAATGAG. This gives the protein CASSQGLAGANE. The full CDR3 reads CASSQGLAGANEQFF.

A note on this clone: The CDR3 end lies 3 residues beyond the end of the read and is filled in from the germline J gene. The V and J genes are TRBV18 and TRBJ2-2; TRBD2 matches 7 bases. Unmatched junction bases numbered 8, after V lost 3 bases and J lost 4 bases. The CDR3 is made up of 16 amino acids. Germline CDR1 reads KGHSH; CDR2 reads LQKENI. This CDR3 is CASSPRLASSTGELFF. Incomplete CDR3 DNA: TGTGCCAGCTCACCTAGACTAGCCTCGAGCACCGGGGAG.

This clone has a handful of counts. The read terminates 3 residues before the CDR3 end, so the remaining end is supplied by the germline J gene. This rearrangement joins TRBV5-1 to TRBJ2-2; D possibly uses TRBD1 or TRBD2 (5 bases each). Trimming removed 4 bases from V and 8 bases from J, with 12 bases in between. The germline CDR1 and CDR2 sequences are SGHRS and YFSETQ. This CDR3 is built from 13 residues. CDR3 bases read: TGCGCCAGCAGCGTGAGGGGTATGGGGGAG. It codes for CASSVRGMGE. The complete CDR3 protein is CASSVRGMGELFF.

This clone turned up a few times. The read falls 3 residues short of the CDR3 end, and the missing part is taken from the germline J gene. V and J are TRBV2 and TRBJ2-1; 10 bases line up with TRBD2. CDR3 size: 15 residues. Trimming cost V 5 bases and J 8 bases; bases outside gene matches: 9. Germline V gives CDR1 SNHLY, CDR2 FYNNEI. The CDR3: CASSKRASGSDEQFF. The CDR3 DNA, read in part, is TGTGCCAGCAGTAAAAGGGCTAGCGGGAGTGATGAG.

This clone occurred many times. The sequenced fragment ends 3 residues before the CDR3 boundary, so the rest is inferred from the germline J gene. The rearrangement links TRBV29-1 to TRBJ2-6; 7 bases are shared with TRBD2. The ends lost 6 bases at V and 1 base at J; junction bases unmatched: 15. This CDR3 is 18 amino acids long. Germline V lookup: CDR1 SQVTM, CDR2 ANQGSEA. The CDR3 reads CSVVRYGRGVSGANVLTF. CDR3 bases read: TGCAGCGTCGTTCGTTATGGGAGGGGAGTATCTGGGGCCAACGTC. The full variable domain, in which reference TRBV29-1 and TRBJ2-6 provide the parts outside the CDR3, is SAVISQKPSRDICQRGTSLTIQCQVDSQVTMMFWYRQQPGQSLTLIATANQGSEATYESGFVIDKFPISRPNLTFSTLTVSNMSPEDSSIYLCSVVRYGRGVSGANVLTFGAGSRLTVL.

In regard to this clone: Read data end 3 residues before the CDR3 end; the end is taken from the germline J gene. V usage is TRBV6-1 and J usage is TRBJ1-2; D is unclear. The CDR3 extends over 13 amino acids. Trimming cost V 4 bases and J 4 bases, with 10 bases left between them. Germline CDR1 reads MNHNS; CDR2 reads SASEGT. CDR3: CASSGQFFYGYTF. CDR3 DNA, as far as it was read: TGTGCCAGCAGTGGGCAGTTCTTCTATGGC.

Concerning this clone itself: The CDR3 end falls 3 residues outside the read, so it is completed with the germline J gene. The chain carries TRBV6-4 and TRBJ1-2; a weak D match, TRBD1 (6 bases). This CDR3 spans 13 amino acids. V lost 6 bases, J lost 2 bases, and 10 bases lay in between. The germline CDR1 and CDR2 sequences are MRHNA and SNTAGT. CDR3 DNA, as far as it was read: TGTGCCAGCAGCGTCGACAGGAACTATGGC. It translates to CASSVDRNYG. The entire CDR3 protein reads CASSVDRNYGYTF.

In the case of this clone: The CDR3 end falls 3 residues outside the read, so it is completed with the germline J gene. V is TRBV11-2 and J is TRBJ2-7; possible D gene TRBD1, 5 bases. CDR3 size: 15 residues. Germline CDR1 is SGHAT and CDR2 is FQNNGV. The ends were cut back, 2 bases at V and 0 bases at J, with 11 bases in the middle. The CDR3 loop reads CASSLHPGPSYEQYF. The sequenced part of the CDR3 DNA is TGTGCCAGCAGCTTACATCCAGGGCCCTCCTACGAG.

This clone was counted many times. The read finishes 3 residues shy of the CDR3 end, and the germline J gene is used to complete it. This sequence joins TRBV28 and TRBJ2-3; D remains ambiguous. V dropped 5 bases and J dropped 0 bases, with 15 bases sitting between them. The germline V gene encodes CDR1 MDHEN and CDR2 SYDVKM. This CDR3 comprises 16 residues. Partial CDR3 DNA: TGTGCCAGCAGTCCTTCAGGTATAGGTAGCACAGATACG. This codes for CASSPSGIGSTDT. The CDR3 reads in full as CASSPSGIGSTDTQYF.

This clone came up a few times. The CDR3 end falls 3 residues outside the read, so it is completed with the germline J gene. V and J are TRBV6-2 or TRBV6-3 and TRBJ2-3, with 11 bases identical to TRBD2. V was pared by 6 bases and J by 6 bases, with 8 bases of the junction left unmatched. Germline loops: CDR1 MNHEY, CDR2 SVGEGT. The length of the CDR3 is 15 residues. The CDR3 sequence: CASRPLAGGRDTQYF. CDR3 bases read: TGTGCCAGCAGGCCCCTAGCGGGAGGCCGGGATACG.

This clone was detected a few times. From the germline J gene comes the end of the CDR3, since the read stops 3 residues before it. J is TRBJ2-7 and V is TRBV6-2 or TRBV6-3, with TRBD1 matching 9 bases. The germline gives CDR1 MNHEY, CDR2 SVGEGT. V lost 2 bases and J lost 3; bases outside the gene matches: 2. CDR3 length: 14 residues. The part of the CDR3 DNA that was read is TGTGCCAGCAGTTACCGACAGGGGGTCTACGAG. It translates to CASSYRQGVYE. The complete CDR3 reads CASSYRQGVYEQYF.

To note about this clone: With the read ending 3 residues before the CDR3 end, the germline J gene is used to fill in that end. The V gene is TRBV5-1, the J gene TRBJ2-5; TRBD2 matches at 8 bases. Germline values: CDR1 SGHRS, CDR2 YFSETQ. CDR3 length equals 17 residues. The ends lost 4 bases at V and 5 bases at J; junction bases unmatched: 16. This CDR3 is CASSPVLAGGRGETQYF. Partial CDR3 DNA: TGCGCCAGCAGCCCCGTTCTGGCGGGAGGTAGAGGGGAGACC.

With regard to this clone: The CDR3 extends 3 residues past the end of the read, so its final part is completed from the germline J gene. The rearrangement links TRBV5-1 to TRBJ2-7, with TRBD1 as a possible D gene (6 bases). The germline V and J ends were trimmed by 0 bases and 3 bases, with 10 bases remaining between them. The CDR3 spans 14 residues. Germline V lookup: CDR1 SGHRS, CDR2 YFSETQ. The CDR3 spells CASSLDRAYYEQYF. Incomplete CDR3 DNA: TGCGCCAGCAGCTTGGACAGGGCGTACTACGAG.

Relative to its sample, this clone is medium-sized (0.01 to 0.1%). The read is 3 residues too short to cover the CDR3 end, so that end is filled in from the germline J gene. The chain combines TRBV18 with TRBJ2-3; 11 bases match TRBD2. Germline CDR1 and CDR2: KGHSH and LQKENI. After removal of 4 bases from V and 4 bases from J, the junction contained 4 bases not matched to a gene. This CDR3 has 15 residues. The CDR3 loop is CASSLTSGDPDTQYF. The covered CDR3 bases are TGTGCCAGCTCACTGACTAGCGGGGACCCAGATACG.

This clone was seen a few times. Read sequence stops 3 residues before the CDR3 end, and the germline J gene provides the missing end. This sequence joins TRBV13 and TRBJ1-5; D is perhaps TRBD1 (6 bases). CDR1 and CDR2 from the germline V gene are PRHDT and FYEKMQ (reference sequence). The length of the CDR3 is 12 residues. Trimming pared 5 bases from V and 7 bases from J, leaving 9 bases between. The CDR3 DNA, read in part, is TGTGCCAGCAGCCTACAGGGACAGCCC. As protein: CASSLQGQP. The entire CDR3 is CASSLQGQPQHF. Drawing the rest from reference TRBV13 and TRBJ1-5, the complete variable domain is AAGVIQSPRHLIKEKRETATLKCYPIPRHDTVYWYQQGPGQDPQFLISFYEKMQSDKGSIPDRFSAQQFSDYHSELNMSSLELGDSALYFCASSLQGQPQHFGDGTRLSIL.

Of note for this clone: The read ends 3 residues shy of where the CDR3 ends; the end is completed using the germline J gene. The rearrangement uses TRBV11-2 and TRBJ2-3; 7 bases align to TRBD2. CDR3 size: 12 residues. Germline CDR1 is SGHAT and CDR2 is FQNNGV. V lost 6 bases, J lost 4 bases, and 1 base stayed unmatched. This CDR3 is CASSGGADTQYF. CDR3 bases read: TGTGCCAGCAGTGGGGGGGCAGATACG.

Notes on this clone: The read comes to an end 3 residues before the CDR3 does, leaving the germline J gene to fill in the end. This chain connects TRBV30 to TRBJ2-7; TRBD1 agrees at 7 bases. The V and J ends lost 5 bases and 2 bases, in that order; junction bases with no gene match: 9. This CDR3 comprises 14 residues. CDR1 GTSNPN and CDR2 SVGIG come from the germline V gene (reference sequence). The CDR3 DNA, read in part, is TGTGCCTGGGGCTCCGGGACAGTGCCCTACGAG. Its protein product is CAWGSGTVPYE. The CDR3 as a whole reads CAWGSGTVPYEQYF.

This clone appeared many times. CDR3 DNA, as far as it was read: TGTGCCAGTAGTATAGCCCAGGCCTATAGCAATCAGCCC. It yields the protein CASSIAQAYSNQP. The whole CDR3 sequence is CASSIAQAYSNQPQHF. The chain uses TRBV19 and TRBJ1-5; no clear D gene. The read terminates 3 residues ahead of where the CDR3 ends, so the germline J gene completes it. Trimming removed 1 base from V and 0 bases from J, with 10 bases in between. Germline loops: CDR1 LNHDA, CDR2 SQIVND (reference sequence). The length of the CDR3 is 16 residues.

This clone was counted at least ten times. The read terminates 3 residues before the CDR3 end, so the remaining end is supplied by the germline J gene. V is TRBV12-3 or TRBV12-4 and J is TRBJ1-1, with D unclear. This CDR3 spans 11 amino acids. V lost 3 bases, J lost 7 bases, and 6 bases lay in between. CDR3 region: CASSFFSEAFF. The CDR3 DNA, read in part, is TGTGCCAGCAGTTTTTTTAGTGAA.

This clone has at least ten counts. From the germline J gene comes the end of the CDR3, since the read stops 3 residues before it. The chain uses TRBV29-1 and TRBJ1-3; TRBD1 matches 7 bases. J gave up 9 bases and V 7 bases, and 9 bases lay outside the gene matches. The CDR3 totals 12 residues. Germline V gene data show CDR1 as SQVTM and CDR2 as ANQGSEA. The DNA read from the CDR3 is TGCAGCGCCTTACAGGGGCGAGGCACC. Translated, it gives CSALQGRGT. The entire CDR3 reads CSALQGRGTIYF.

With respect to this clone: The CDR3 end lies 3 residues beyond the end of the read and is filled in from the germline J gene. The V and J genes are TRBV6-1 and TRBJ2-1; TRBD2 matches at 7 bases. In germline, CDR1 is MNHNS, CDR2 SASEGT. The CDR3 consists of 16 residues. V was clipped by 4 bases and J by 0 bases; unmatched bases: 6. The CDR3 DNA, read in part, is TGTGCCAGCAGTGGCGCATGGGGGGGCTCCTACAATGAG. The encoded protein is CASSGAWGGSYNE. The full CDR3 reads CASSGAWGGSYNEQFF.

The table lists this clone with many counts. The missing CDR3 end, 3 residues past where the read stops, is filled in from the germline J gene. The V and J genes are TRBV19 and TRBJ2-7, with 8 bases that match TRBD2. Germline V gives CDR1 LNHDA, CDR2 SQIVND (reference sequence). After removal of 6 bases from V and 5 bases from J, the junction contained 12 bases not matched to a gene. The CDR3 runs to 15 residues. CDR3 DNA, as far as it was read: TGTGCCAGTAGCTTACTCAGCGGGAGTACCCACGAG. It codes for CASSLLSGSTHE. The whole CDR3 sequence reads CASSLLSGSTHEQYF.

This clone has more than one count but fewer than ten. Coverage ceases 3 residues before the CDR3 finishes, and the germline J gene fills in the end. The chain carries TRBV7-9 and TRBJ2-7; tentatively, D is TRBD1 (5 bases). The ends were cut back, 1 base at V and 1 base at J, with 5 bases in the middle. Germline V gene lookup returns CDR1 SEHNR and CDR2 FQNEAQ (reference sequence). The CDR3 loop spans 13 amino acids. CDR3 DNA (partial): TGTGCCAGCAGCTTAGACAGGTCCTACGAG. This codes for CASSLDRSYE. The CDR3, in full, reads CASSLDRSYEQYF.

This clone has a count of ten or more. The read gets to within 3 residues of the CDR3 end, and the germline J gene fills in the rest. The chain is built from TRBV5-1 and TRBJ2-6; a weak D match, TRBD2 (5 bases). Per germline, CDR1 SGHRS and CDR2 YFSETQ. Trimming stripped 1 base from V and 0 bases from J, with 8 bases between. CDR3 length: 16 amino acids. The CDR3 loop reads CASSLRAGSGANVLTF. The CDR3 bases that were read are TGCGCCAGCAGCTTGCGTGCGGGCTCTGGGGCCAACGTC.